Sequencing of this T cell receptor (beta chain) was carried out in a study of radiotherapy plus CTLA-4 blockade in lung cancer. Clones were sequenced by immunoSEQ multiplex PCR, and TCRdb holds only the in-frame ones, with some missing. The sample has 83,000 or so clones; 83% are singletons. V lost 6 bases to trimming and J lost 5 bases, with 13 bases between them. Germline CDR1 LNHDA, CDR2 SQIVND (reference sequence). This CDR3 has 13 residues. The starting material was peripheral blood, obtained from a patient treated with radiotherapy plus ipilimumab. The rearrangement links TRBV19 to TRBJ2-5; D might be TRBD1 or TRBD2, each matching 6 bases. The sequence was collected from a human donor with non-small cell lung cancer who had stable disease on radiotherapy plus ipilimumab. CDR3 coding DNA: TGTGCCAGTAGCTCGAGAGGGGGGGAGACCCAGTACTTC. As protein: CASSSRGGETQYF.